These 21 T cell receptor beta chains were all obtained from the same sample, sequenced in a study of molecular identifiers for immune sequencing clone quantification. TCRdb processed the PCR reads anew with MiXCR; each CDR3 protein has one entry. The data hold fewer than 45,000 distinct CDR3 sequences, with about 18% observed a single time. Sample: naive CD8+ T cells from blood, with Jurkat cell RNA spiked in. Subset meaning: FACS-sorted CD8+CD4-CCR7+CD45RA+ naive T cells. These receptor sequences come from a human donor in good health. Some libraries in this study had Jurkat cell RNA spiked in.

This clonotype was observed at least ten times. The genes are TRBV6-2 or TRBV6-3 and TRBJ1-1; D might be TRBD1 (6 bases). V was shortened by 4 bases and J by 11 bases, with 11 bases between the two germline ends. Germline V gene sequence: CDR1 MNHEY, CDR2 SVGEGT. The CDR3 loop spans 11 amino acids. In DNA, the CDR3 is TGTGCCAGCAGTTCGACAGGAGGGGCTTTCTTT. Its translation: CASSSTGGAFF.

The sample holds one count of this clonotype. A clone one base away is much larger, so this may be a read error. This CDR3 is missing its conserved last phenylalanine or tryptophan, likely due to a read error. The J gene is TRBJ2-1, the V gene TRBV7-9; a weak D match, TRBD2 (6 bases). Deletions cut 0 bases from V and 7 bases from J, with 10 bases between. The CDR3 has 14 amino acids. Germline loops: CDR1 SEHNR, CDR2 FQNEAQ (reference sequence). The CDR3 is CASSLAAGRNEQFL. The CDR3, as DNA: TGTGCCAGCAGCTTAGCGGCGGGGCGTAATGAGCAGTTCCTC.

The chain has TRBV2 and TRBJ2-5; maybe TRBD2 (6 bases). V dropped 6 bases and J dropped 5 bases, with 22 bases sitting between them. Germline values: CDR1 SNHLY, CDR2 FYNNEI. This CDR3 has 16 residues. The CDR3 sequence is CASRAGSSKVQETQYF. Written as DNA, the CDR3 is TGTGCCAGCAGGGCGGGGTCCTCCAAGGTGCAGGAGACCCAGTACTTC.

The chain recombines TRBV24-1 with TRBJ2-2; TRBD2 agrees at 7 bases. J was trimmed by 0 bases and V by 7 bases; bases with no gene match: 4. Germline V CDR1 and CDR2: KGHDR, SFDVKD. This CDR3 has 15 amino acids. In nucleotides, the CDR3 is TGTGCCACCAGAGCTAGCGGCTCGAACACCGGGGAGCTGTTTTTT. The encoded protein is CATRASGSNTGELFF.

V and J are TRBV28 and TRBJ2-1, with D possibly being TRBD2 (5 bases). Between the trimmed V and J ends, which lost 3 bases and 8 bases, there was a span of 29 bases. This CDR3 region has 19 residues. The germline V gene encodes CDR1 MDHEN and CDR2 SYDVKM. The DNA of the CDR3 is TGTGCCAGCAGTTTTCGTTCTAGCAGGACCTCCGCACTTTCCTATGAGCAGTTCTTC. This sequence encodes CASSFRSSRTSALSYEQFF.

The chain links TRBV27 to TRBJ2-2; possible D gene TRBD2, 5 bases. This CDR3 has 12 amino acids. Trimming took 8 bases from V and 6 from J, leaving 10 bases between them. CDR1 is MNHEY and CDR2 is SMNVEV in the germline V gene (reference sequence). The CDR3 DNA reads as TGTGCCAGCTGCACTAGTTCCGGGGAGCTGTTTTTT. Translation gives CASCTSSGELFF.

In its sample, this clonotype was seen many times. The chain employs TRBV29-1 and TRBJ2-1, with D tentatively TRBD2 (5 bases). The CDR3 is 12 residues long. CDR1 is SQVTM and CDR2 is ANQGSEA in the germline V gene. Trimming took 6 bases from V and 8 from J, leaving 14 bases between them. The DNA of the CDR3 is TGCAGCGTCCCAACCGGGGTGGATGAGCAGTTCTTC. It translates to CSVPTGVDEQFF.

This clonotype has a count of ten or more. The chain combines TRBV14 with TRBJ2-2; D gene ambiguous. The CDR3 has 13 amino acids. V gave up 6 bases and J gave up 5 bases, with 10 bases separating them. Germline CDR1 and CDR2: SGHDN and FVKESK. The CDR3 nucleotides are TGTGCCAGCAGTTGGTCTCGGACCGGGGAGCTGTTTTTT. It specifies CASSWSRTGELFF.

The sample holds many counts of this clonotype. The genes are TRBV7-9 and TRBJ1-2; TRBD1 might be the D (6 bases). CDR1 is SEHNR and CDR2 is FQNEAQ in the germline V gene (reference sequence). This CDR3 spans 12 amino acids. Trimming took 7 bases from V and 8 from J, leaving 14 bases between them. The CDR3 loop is CASNRGPGGYTF. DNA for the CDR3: TGTGCCAGCAACCGGGGGCCTGGAGGCTACACCTTC.

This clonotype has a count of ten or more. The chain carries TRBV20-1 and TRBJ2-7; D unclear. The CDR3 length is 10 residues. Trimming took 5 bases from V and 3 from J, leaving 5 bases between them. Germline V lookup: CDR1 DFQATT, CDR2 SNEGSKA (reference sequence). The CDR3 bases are TGCAGTGCTCAATACTACGAGCAGTACTTC. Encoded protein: CSAQYYEQYF.

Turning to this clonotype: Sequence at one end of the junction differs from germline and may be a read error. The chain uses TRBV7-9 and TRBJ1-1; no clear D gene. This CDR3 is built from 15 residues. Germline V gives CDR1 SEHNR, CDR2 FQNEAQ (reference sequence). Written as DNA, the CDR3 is TGTACCAGCAGCTTAGCGCTGTCAGCGAACACTGAAGCTTTCTTT. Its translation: CTSSLALSANTEAFF.

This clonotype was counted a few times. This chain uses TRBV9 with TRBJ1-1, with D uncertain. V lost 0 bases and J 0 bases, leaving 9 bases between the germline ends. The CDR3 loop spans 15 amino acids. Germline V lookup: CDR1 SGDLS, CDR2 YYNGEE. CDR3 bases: TGTGCCAGCAGCGTAGCGGCCTACATGAACACTGAAGCTTTCTTT. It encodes CASSVAAYMNTEAFF.

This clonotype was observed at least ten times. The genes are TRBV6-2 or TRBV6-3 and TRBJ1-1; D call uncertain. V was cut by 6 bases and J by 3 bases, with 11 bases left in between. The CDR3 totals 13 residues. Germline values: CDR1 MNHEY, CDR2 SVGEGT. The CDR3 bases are TGTGCCAGCAGAGACGGCGATCACACTGAAGCTTTCTTT. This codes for CASRDGDHTEAFF.

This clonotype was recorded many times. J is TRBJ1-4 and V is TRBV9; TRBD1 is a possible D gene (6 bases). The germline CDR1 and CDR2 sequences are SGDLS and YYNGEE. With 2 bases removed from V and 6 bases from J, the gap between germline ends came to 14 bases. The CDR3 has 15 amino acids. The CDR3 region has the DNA TGTGCCAGCAGCGTTCTGGGGGGCGACGATGAAAAACTGTTTTTT. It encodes CASSVLGGDDEKLFF.

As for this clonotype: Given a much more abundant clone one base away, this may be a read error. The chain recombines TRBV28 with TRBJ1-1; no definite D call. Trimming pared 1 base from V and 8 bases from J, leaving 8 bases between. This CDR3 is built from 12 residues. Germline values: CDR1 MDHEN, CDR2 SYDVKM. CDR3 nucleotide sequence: TGTGCCAGCAGTTTATCTACCAGGGAAGCTTTCTTT. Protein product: CASSLSTREAFF.

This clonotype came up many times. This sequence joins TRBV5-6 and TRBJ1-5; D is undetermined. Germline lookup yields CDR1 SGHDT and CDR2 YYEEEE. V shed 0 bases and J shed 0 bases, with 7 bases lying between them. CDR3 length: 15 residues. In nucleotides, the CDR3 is TGTGCCAGCAGCTTGGGTTCGGGTAGCAATCAGCCCCAGCATTTT. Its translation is CASSLGSGSNQPQHF.

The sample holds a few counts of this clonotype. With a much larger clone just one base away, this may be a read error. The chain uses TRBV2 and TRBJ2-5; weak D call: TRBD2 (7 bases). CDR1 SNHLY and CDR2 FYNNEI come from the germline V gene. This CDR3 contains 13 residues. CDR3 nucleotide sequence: TGTACCAGCAGTGGGAGGGGGGAGCAGACCCAGTACTTC. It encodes CTSSGRGEQTQYF.

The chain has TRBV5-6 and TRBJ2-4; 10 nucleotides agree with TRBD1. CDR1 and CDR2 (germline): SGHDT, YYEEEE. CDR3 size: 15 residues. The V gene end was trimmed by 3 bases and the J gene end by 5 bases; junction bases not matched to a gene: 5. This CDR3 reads CASSSTGTGENIQYF. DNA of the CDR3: TGTGCCAGCAGCTCAACCGGGACAGGGGAAAACATTCAGTACTTC.

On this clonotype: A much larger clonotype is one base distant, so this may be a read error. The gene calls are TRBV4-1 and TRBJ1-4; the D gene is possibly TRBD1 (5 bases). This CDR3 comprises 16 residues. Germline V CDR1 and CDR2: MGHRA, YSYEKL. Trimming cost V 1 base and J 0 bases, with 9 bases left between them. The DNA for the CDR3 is TGCGCCAGCAGCCAAGGGGGGGAGGCAACTAATGAAAAACTGTTTTTT. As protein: CASSQGGEATNEKLFF.

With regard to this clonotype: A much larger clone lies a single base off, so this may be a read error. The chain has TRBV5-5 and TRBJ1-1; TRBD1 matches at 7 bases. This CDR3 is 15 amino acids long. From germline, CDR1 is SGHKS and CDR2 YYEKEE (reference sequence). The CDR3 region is CASSLALTTGPEVFF. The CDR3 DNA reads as TGTGCCAGCAGCTTGGCTCTAACGACAGGGCCTGAAGTTTTCTTT.

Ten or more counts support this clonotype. In DNA, the CDR3 is TGTGCCAGCAGCGGATGGACTAGCGGTACCCGCTCCTACAATGAGCAGTTCTTC. It codes for CASSGWTSGTRSYNEQFF. The rearrangement links TRBV7-2 to TRBJ2-1; TRBD2 agrees at 10 bases. Germline V gene sequence: CDR1 SGHTA, CDR2 FQGNSA. This CDR3 comprises 18 residues. The V and J ends lost 5 bases and 0 bases, in that order; junction bases with no gene match: 10.